A selection of T cell receptor beta chains follows, all from one sample in a study of CD8+CD57+ T cells in acquired aplastic anemia. One entry per CDR3 protein, called by TCRdb with MiXCR from the reads. Altogether 150,000 or so distinct CDR3 sequences are present, 63% being singletons, with the ten largest covering 45%. The sequenced sample consisted of sorted CD4+, CD8+, or CD8+CD57+ T cells (not recorded which) from PBMCs. The receptors stem from a human donor in good health. Each CDR3 is given without its conserved first and last residue. Fields, in order: J gene, V gene, D gene, CDR3 protein. The D gene is left open where the match is weak.

TRBJ1-1 TRBV4-2 . ASSQGPNTEAF
TRBJ2-7 TRBV27 . ASSFADNPYEQY
TRBJ1-1 TRBV7-9 . ASTEAGTEAF
TRBJ2-5 TRBV7-9 TRBD2 ASRGGQETQY
TRBJ2-1 TRBV11-3 TRBD2 ASSPNVVFRSGRAVNEQF
TRBJ1-3 TRBV5-6 TRBD1 ASSYGTGVGNTIY
TRBJ2-7 TRBV20-1 . SAKGRGDSRSQY
TRBJ2-3 TRBV5-1 . ASSRLSRRLSTDTQY
TRBJ2-3 TRBV9 . ASSVVVREPDTQY
TRBJ2-5 TRBV20-1 TRBD1 SARPRTGEGLGTQY
TRBJ2-7 TRBV5-4 TRBD1 ASSHDREGFEQY
TRBJ2-2 TRBV25-1 . ASSEYLGIAGELF
TRBJ1-1 TRBV10-3 . AITNDRENTEAF
TRBJ1-6 TRBV9 TRBD1 ASSARQGSNSPLH
TRBJ1-2 TRBV27 TRBD1 ASSPTTGLGYT
TRBJ1-5 TRBV7-8 . ASSEWAKATPQH
TRBJ2-7 TRBV10-3 . ATTGIEQY
TRBJ1-1 TRBV10-3 . AVSGTLEGTEAF
TRBJ1-2 TRBV5-1 . ASSALKAVGGYGYT
TRBJ2-7 TRBV10-2 TRBD2 ASSESRGAYEQY
TRBJ2-1 TRBV5-1 . ASSLLASNNEQF
TRBJ2-1 TRBV20-1 . SVDRFTYNEQF
TRBJ2-7 TRBV19 TRBD1 ASSRQGAYEQY
TRBJ2-1 TRBV9 . ASSQYFSYNEQF
TRBJ1-3 TRBV9 . ASSSSPGAGNTIY
TRBJ1-6 TRBV7-8 . ASSLVIMGNSPLH
TRBJ1-1 TRBV19 . ASSEYGQLNTEAF
TRBJ2-7 TRBV2 . ASSEAGRGRSSYEQY
TRBJ1-5 TRBV9 . ASSVGVGSNQPQH
TRBJ1-1 TRBV10-2 . ASSDGLNTEAF
TRBJ2-3 TRBV20-1 TRBD1 SARSSGGGTDTQY
TRBJ1-5 TRBV10-1 . ASSWGPNQPQH
TRBJ2-5 TRBV5-1 . ASRLPGETQY
TRBJ2-7 TRBV7-9 TRBD1 AVGTGYEQY
TRBJ1-1 TRBV19 . ASSLRNTEAF
TRBJ1-6 TRBV20-1 . RKVTVPNSPLH
TRBJ2-5 TRBV7-1 TRBD2 ASSSLRAGGSD
TRBJ2-5 TRBV7-9 TRBD2 ASSLDVVGGRALETQY
TRBJ2-3 TRBV6-5 . ASTPLRASGTDTQY
TRBJ2-6 TRBV20-1 TRBD1 SANGDSTFSGANVLT
TRBJ2-5 TRBV7-6 . ASSLGAGAGETQY
TRBJ2-5 TRBV29-1 TRBD1 SVAEGQGETQY
TRBJ1-6 TRBV2 . ASSFNRVTNNSPLH
TRBJ1-1 TRBV29-1 . SVEETQTDNTEAF
TRBJ2-5 TRBV20-1 . SARVDETQY
TRBJ1-2 TRBV20-1 . SARDVREYGYT
TRBJ2-7 TRBV6-5 TRBD2 ASRSGTSEYEQY
TRBJ1-1 TRBV6-5 . ASSYGSVNTEAF
TRBJ1-2 TRBV7-9 . ASSSSFSNYGYT
TRBJ1-5 TRBV7-2 . ASSLDQGNQPQH
TRBJ2-3 TRBV7-9 . ASSPKVSTSTDTQY
TRBJ2-3 TRBV6-4 TRBD2 ASSDIGGRALDTQY
TRBJ2-7 TRBV7-9 . ASSLGFAGTTSYEQY
TRBJ2-5 TRBV19 . ASSPHRDFQETQY
TRBJ1-4 TRBV20-1 TRBD1 SARPMTGLGEKLF
TRBJ2-1 TRBV20-1 TRBD2 SASSLAGGLYNEQF
TRBJ2-7 TRBV7-8 TRBD1 ASSSRQGHDEQY
TRBJ2-1 TRBV7-2 . ASNTGTYNEQF
TRBJ1-2 TRBV12-3/TRBV12-4 . ASSFNPFSYGYT